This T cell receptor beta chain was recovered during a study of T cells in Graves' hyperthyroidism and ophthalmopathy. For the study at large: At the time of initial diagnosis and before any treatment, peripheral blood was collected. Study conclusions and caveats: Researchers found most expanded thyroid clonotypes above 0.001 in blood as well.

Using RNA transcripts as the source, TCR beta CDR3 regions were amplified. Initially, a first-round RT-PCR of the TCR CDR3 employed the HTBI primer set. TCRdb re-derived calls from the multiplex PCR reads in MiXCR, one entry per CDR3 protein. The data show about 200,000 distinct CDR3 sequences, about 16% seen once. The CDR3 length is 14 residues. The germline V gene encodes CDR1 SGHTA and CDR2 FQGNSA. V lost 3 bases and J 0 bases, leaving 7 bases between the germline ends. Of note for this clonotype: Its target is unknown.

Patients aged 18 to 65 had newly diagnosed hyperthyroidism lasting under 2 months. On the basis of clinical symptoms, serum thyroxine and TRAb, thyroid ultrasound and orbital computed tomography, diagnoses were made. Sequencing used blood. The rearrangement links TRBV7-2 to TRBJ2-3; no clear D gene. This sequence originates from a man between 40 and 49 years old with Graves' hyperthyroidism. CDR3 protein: CASSLRLSTDTQYF. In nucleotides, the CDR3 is TGTGCCAGCAGCTTGCGGTTGAGCACAGATACGCAGTATTTT.